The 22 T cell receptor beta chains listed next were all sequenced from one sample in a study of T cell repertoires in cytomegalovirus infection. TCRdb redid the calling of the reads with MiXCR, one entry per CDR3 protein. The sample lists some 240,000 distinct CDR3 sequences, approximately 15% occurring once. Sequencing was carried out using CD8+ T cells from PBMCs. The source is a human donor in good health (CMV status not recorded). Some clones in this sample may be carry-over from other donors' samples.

This CDR3 is CASSEVGGSTDTQYF. The CDR3 DNA follows: TGTGCCAGCAGTGAAGTGGGGGGAAGCACAGATACGCAGTATTTT. V gene TRBV25-1 combines with J gene TRBJ2-3; D perhaps matches TRBD2 (6 bases). This CDR3 spans 15 amino acids. Per germline, CDR1 MGHDK and CDR2 SYGVNS. Trimming stripped 2 bases from V and 0 bases from J, with 9 bases between.

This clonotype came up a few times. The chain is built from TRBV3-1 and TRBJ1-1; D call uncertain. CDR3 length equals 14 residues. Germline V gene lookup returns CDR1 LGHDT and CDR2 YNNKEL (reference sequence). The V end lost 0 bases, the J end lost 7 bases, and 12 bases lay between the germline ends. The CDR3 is CASSQEAGYGEAFF. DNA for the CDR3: TGTGCCAGCAGCCAAGAGGCGGGATACGGTGAAGCTTTCTTT.

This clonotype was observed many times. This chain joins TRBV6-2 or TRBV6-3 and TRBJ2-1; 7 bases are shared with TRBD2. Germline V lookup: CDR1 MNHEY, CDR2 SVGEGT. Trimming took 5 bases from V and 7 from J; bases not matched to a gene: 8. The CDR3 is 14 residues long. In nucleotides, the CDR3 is TGTGCCAGCAGTGGCATAGCGGGTCTTAATGAGCAGTTCTTC. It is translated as CASSGIAGLNEQFF.

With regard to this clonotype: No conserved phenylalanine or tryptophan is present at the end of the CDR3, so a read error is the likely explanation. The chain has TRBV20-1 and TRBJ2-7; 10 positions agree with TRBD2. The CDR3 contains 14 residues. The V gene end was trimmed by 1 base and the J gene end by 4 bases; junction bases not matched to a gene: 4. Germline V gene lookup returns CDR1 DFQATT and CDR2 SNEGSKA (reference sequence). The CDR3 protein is CSARVLAGIYEQYL. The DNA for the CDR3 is TGCAGTGCTAGAGTACTAGCGGGGATATACGAGCAGTACCTC.

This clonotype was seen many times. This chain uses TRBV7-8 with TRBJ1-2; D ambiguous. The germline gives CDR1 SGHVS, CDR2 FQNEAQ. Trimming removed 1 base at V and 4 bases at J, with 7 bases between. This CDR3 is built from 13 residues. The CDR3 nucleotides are TGTGCCAGCAGCTTAGGACCGTCCTATGGCTACACCTTC. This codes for CASSLGPSYGYTF.

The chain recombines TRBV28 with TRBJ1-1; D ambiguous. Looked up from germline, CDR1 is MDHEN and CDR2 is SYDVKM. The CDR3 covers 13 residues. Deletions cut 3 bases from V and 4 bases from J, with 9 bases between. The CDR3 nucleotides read TGTGCCAGCAGTTTGGTCGGTCCCACTGAAGCTTTCTTT. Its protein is CASSLVGPTEAFF.

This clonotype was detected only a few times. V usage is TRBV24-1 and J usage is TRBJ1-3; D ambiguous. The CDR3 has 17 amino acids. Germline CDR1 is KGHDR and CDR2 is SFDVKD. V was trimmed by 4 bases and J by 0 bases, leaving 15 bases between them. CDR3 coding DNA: TGTGCCACCAGTGACTCTTCCCGACTGATCTCTGGAAACACCATATATTTT. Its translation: CATSDSSRLISGNTIYF.

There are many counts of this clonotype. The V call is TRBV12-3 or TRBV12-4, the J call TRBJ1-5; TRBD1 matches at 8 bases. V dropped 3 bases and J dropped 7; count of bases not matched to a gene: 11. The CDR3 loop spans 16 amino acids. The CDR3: CASSLTAGGLGQPQHF. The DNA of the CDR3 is TGTGCCAGCAGTTTGACGGCAGGGGGCTTAGGGCAGCCCCAGCATTTT.

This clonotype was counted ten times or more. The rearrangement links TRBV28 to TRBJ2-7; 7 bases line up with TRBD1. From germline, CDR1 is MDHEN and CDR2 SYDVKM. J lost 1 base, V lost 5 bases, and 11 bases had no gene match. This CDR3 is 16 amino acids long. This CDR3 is CASSRKGQAPSYEQYF. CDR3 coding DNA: TGTGCCAGCAGTCGTAAAGGACAGGCACCATCCTACGAGCAGTACTTC.

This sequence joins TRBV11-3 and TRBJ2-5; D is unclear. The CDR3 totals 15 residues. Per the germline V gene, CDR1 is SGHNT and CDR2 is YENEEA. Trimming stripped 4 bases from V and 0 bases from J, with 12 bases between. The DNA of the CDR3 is TGTGCCAGCAGCTCCCACGACGGGTACCAAGAGACCCAGTACTTC. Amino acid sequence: CASSSHDGYQETQYF.

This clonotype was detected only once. The CDR3 bases are TGTGCCAGCAGCCTGCGGTCAGAGGTGGAGACCCAGTACTTC. It specifies CASSLRSEVETQYF. The chain carries TRBV28 and TRBJ2-5; no firm D call. The length of the CDR3 is 14 residues. With 6 bases removed from V and 5 bases from J, the gap between germline ends came to 16 bases. Looked up from germline, CDR1 is MDHEN and CDR2 is SYDVKM.

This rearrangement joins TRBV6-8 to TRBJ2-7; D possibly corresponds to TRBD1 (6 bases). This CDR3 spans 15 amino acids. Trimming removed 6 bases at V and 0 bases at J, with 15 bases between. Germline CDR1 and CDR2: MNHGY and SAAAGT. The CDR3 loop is CASRVSQGSSYEQYF. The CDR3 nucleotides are TGTGCCAGCAGGGTATCGCAGGGGAGCTCCTACGAGCAGTACTTC.

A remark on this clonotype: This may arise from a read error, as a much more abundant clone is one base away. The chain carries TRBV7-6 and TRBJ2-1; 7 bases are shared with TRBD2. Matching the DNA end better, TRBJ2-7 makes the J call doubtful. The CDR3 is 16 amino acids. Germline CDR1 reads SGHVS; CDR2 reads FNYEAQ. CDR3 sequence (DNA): TGTGCCAGCAGCTTAGCTACCGGGGGGAAATACAATGAGCAGTACTTC. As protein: CASSLATGGKYNEQYF.

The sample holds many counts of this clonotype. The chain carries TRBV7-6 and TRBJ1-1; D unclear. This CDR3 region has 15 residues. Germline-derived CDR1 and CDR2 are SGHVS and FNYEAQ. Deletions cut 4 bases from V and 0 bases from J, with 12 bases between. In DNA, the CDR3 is TGTGCCAGCAGCTCGCCCTCTTCGCTGAACACTGAAGCTTTCTTT. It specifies CASSSPSSLNTEAFF.

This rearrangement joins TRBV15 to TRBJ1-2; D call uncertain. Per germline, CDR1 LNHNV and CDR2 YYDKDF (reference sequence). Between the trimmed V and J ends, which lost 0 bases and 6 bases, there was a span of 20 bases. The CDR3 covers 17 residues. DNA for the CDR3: TGTGCCACCAGCAGAGAAAGCGAGGCAGTAGCCGTTAATGGCTACACCTTC. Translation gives CATSRESEAVAVNGYTF.

In nucleotides, the CDR3 is TGTGCCAGCACCATGGACCCGGTTTTTGGCTACACCTTC. Translating gives CASTMDPVFGYTF. The chain uses TRBV6-5 and TRBJ1-2; no reliable D call. V lost 7 bases to trimming and J lost 7 bases, with 16 bases between them. Per germline, CDR1 MNHEY and CDR2 SVGAGI. The CDR3 loop spans 13 amino acids.

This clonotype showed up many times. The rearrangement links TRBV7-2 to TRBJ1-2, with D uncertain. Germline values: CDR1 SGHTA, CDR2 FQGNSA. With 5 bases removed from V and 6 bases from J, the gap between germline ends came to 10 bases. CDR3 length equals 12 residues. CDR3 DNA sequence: TGTGCCAGCAGCCCCCGGAGCCATGGCTACACCTTC. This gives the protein CASSPRSHGYTF.

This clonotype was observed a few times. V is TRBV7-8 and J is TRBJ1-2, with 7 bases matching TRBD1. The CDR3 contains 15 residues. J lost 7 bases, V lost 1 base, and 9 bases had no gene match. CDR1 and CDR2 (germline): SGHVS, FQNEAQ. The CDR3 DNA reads TGTGCCAGCAGCTTAGAAGACTCGACAGGGAGTGGCTACACCTTC. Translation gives CASSLEDSTGSGYTF.

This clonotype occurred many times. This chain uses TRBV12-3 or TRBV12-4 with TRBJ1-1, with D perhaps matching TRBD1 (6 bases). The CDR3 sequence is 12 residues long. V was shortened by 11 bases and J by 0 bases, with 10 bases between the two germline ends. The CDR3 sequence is CACTGLNTEAFF. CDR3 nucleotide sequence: TGTGCCTGCACAGGGTTGAACACTGAAGCTTTCTTT.

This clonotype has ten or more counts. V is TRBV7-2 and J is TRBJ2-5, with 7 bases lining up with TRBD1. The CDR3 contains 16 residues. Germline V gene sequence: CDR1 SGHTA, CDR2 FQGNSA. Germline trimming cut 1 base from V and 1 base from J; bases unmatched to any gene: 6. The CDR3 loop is CASSLVGTAIQETQYF. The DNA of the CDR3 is TGTGCCAGCAGCTTAGTAGGGACAGCGATCCAAGAGACCCAGTACTTC.

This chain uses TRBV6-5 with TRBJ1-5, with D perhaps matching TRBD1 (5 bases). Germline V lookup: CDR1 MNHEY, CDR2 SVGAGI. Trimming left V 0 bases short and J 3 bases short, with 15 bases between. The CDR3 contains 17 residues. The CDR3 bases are TGTGCCAGCAGTTACTCCTCGTCCTCGGGGCCCAATCAGCCCCAGCATTTT. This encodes CASSYSSSSGPNQPQHF.

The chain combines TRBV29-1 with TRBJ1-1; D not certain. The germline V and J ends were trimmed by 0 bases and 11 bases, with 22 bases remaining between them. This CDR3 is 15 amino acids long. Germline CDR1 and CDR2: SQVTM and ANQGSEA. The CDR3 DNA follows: TGCAGCGTTGAAGATTCGCGGGTGACGGGCGTTGGGGCTTTCTTT. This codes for CSVEDSRVTGVGAFF. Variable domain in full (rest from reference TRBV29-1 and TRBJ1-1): SAVISQKPSRDICQRGTSLTIQCQVDSQVTMMFWYRQQPGQSLTLIATANQGSEATYESGFVIDKFPISRPNLTFSTLTVSNMSPEDSSIYLCSVEDSRVTGVGAFFGQGTRLTVV.